This T cell receptor beta chain is from a study of patients and donors after allogeneic stem cell transplantation. V was shortened by 0 bases and J by 4 bases, with 6 bases between the two germline ends. This CDR3 is built from 13 residues. The germline V gene has CDR1 LNHDA and CDR2 SQIVND (reference sequence). MiXCR, applied by TCRdb to the RT-PCR reads, yields one record per CDR3 protein. The sample includes around 160,000 distinct CDR3 sequences, approximately 30% seen only once; the top ten take under 3.5%. The chain combines TRBV19 with TRBJ1-2; D not certain. The origin of this receptor is a human donor who was either an allogeneic HSCT recipient or a stem cell or donor lymphocyte infusion donor (not recorded which). It is not recorded whose cells these are; they may come from a transplant donor. Source material: blood, either unsorted or a sorted T cell fraction (not recorded which). CDR3 nucleotide sequence: TGTGCCAGTAGTATAGATGGGCGCTATGGCTACACCTTC. Translated, it gives CASSIDGRYGYTF.